This T cell receptor (beta chain) comes out of a study of early T cells in non-severe SARS-CoV-2 infection. About the study: Unsorted whole-blood RNA was sequenced in bulk, leaving chains unpaired. Study-wide findings and caveats: VDJdb matching skewed toward anti-spike CD8 responses, missing private and CD4 specificities.

This clonotype came up a few times. Its target is not known. One junction end disagrees with the germline gene, perhaps due to a read error. This CDR3 has 16 amino acids. CDR1 is MNHNY and CDR2 is SVGAGI in the germline V gene (reference sequence). Attachment of unique molecular identifiers was made to individual cDNA molecules. TCRdb re-derived calls from the 5' RACE reads in MiXCR, one entry per CDR3 protein. The table includes 85,000 to 100,000 distinct CDR3 sequences, roughly 15% detected once. The specimen comprised whole blood, sampled at baseline. The rearrangement joins TRBV6-6 to TRBJ1-1; D perhaps matches TRBD1 (5 bases). The receptor's source is an adult who was a healthcare worker with PCR-confirmed SARS-CoV-2 infection or an uninfected control (not recorded which). As DNA, the CDR3 is TGTGCCAGCAGTTACCCGTCCGGGACGGGGAACACTGAAGTTTTCTTT. This sequence encodes CASSYPSGTGNTEVFF.